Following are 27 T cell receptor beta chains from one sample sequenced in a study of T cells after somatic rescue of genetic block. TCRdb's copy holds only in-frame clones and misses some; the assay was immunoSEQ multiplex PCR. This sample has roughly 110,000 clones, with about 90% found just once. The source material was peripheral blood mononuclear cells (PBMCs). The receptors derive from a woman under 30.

In nucleotides, the CDR3 is TGTGCCAGCAGTGCAGGCCAGCCTCCAGCGAGGTTAAATCAGCCCCAGCATTTT. It specifies CASSAGQPPARLNQPQHF. This chain connects TRBV6-1 to TRBJ1-5; D is unresolved. CDR1 and CDR2 (germline): MNHNS, SASEGT. This CDR3 region has 18 residues. Trimming removed 4 bases from V and 4 bases from J, with 23 bases in between.

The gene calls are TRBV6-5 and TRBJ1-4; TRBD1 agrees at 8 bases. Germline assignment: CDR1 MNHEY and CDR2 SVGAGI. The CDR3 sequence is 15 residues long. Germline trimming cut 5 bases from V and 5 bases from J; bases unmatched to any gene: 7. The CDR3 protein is CASSPRGDRNEKLFF. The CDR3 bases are TGTGCCAGCAGTCCTCGGGGGGACAGGAATGAAAAACTGTTTTTT.

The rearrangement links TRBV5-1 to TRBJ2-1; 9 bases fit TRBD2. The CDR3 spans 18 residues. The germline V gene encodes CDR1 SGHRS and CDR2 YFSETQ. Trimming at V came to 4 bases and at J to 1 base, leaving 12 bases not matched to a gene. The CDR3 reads CASSRVVSGGTSYNEQFF. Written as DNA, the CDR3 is TGCGCCAGCAGCAGGGTGGTGAGCGGGGGGACATCCTACAATGAGCAGTTCTTC.

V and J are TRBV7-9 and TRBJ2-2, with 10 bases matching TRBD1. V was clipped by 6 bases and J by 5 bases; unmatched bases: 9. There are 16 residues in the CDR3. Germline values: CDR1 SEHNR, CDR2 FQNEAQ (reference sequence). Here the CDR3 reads CASSHLGQGRTGELFF. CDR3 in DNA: TGTGCCAGCAGTCACTTGGGACAGGGGAGGACCGGGGAGCTGTTTTTT. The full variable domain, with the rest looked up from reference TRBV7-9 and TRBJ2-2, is DTGVSQNPRHKITKRGQNVTFRCDPISEHNRLYWYRQTLGQGPEFLTYFQNEAQLEKSRLLSDRFSAERPKGSFSTLEIQRTEQGDSAMYLCASSHLGQGRTGELFFGEGSRLTVL.

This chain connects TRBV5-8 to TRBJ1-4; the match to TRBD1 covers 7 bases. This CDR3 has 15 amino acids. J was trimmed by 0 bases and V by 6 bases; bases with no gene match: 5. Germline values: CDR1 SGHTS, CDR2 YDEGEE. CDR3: CASIPQGATNEKLFF. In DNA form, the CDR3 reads TGTGCCAGCATCCCCCAGGGGGCAACTAATGAAAAACTGTTTTTT.

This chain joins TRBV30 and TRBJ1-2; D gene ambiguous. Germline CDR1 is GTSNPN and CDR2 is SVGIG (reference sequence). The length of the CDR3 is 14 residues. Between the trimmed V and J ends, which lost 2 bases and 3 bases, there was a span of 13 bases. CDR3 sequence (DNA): TGTGCCTGGAGTCCCGAACGAGGCTACTATGGCTACACCTTC. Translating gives CAWSPERGYYGYTF.

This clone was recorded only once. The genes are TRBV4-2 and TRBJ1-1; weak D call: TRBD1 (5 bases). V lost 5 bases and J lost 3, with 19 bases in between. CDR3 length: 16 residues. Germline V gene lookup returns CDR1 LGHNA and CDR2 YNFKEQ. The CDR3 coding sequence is TGTGCCAGCAGCACAACAAGGGGTGTCGGTGACACTGAAGCTTTCTTT. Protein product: CASSTTRGVGDTEAFF.

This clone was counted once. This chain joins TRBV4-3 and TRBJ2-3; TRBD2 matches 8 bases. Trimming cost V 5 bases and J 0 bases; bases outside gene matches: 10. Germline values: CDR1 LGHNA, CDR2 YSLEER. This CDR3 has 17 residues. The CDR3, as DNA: TGCGCCAGCAGCTCCAACTTGGGCGGGGGGAGCACAGATACGCAGTATTTT. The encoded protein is CASSSNLGGGSTDTQYF.

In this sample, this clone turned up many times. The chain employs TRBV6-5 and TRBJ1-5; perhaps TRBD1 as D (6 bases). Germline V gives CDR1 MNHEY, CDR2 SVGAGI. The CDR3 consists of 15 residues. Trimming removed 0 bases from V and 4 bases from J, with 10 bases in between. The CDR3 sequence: CASSYSLGANQPQHF. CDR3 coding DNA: TGTGCCAGCAGTTACTCGTTGGGGGCTAATCAGCCCCAGCATTTT.

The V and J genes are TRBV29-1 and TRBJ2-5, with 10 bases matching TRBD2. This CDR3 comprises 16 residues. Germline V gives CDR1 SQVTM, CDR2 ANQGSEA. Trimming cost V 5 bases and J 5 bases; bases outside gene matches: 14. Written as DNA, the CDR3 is TGCAGCGTTTTGTCGAAGCGGGGGGGCCTATCGGAGACCCAGTACTTC. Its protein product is CSVLSKRGGLSETQYF.

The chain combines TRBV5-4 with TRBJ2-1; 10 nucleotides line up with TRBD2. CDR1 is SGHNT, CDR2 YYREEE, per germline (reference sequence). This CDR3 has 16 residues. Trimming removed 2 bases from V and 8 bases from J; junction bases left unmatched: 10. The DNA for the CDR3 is TGTGCCAGCAGCTTACCGGCCAGCGGGGGGGGCGATGAGCAGTTCTTC. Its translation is CASSLPASGGGDEQFF.

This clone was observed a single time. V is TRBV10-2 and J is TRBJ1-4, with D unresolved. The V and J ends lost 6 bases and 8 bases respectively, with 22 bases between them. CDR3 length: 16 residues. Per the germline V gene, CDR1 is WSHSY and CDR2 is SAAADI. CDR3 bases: TGCGCCAGCAGCTCAGCAGACGGCTTGTACAACGAAAAACTGTTTTTT. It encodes CASSSADGLYNEKLFF.

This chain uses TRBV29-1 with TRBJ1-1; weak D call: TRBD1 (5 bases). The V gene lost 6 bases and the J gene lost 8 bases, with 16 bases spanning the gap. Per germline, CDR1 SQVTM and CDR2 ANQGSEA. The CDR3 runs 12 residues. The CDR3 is CSVQVGQSEAFF. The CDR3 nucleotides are TGCAGCGTACAGGTGGGTCAGTCCGAAGCTTTCTTT.

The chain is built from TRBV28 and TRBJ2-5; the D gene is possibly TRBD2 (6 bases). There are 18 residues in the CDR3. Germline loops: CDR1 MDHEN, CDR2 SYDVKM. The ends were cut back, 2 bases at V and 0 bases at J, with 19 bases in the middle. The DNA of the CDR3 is TGTGCCAGCAGTTTAAGCTACGGAGGGGCAGTGAACCAAGAGACCCAGTACTTC. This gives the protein CASSLSYGGAVNQETQYF.

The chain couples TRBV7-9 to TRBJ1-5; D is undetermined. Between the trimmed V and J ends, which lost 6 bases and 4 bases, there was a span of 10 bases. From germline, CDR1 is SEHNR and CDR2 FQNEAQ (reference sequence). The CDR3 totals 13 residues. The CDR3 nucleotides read TGTGCCAGCAGGACCTCGCTAAATCAGCCCCAGCATTTT. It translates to CASRTSLNQPQHF.

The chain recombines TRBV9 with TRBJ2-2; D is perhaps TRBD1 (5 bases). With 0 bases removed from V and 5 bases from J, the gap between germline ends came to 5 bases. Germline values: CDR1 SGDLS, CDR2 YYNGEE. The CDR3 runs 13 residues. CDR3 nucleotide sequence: TGTGCCAGCAGCGTAGAGGGGACCGGGGAGCTGTTTTTT. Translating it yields CASSVEGTGELFF.

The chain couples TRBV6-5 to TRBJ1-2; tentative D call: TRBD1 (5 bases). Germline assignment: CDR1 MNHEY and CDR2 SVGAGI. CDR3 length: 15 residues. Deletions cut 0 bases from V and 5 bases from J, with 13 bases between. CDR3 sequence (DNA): TGTGCCAGCAGTTACTCCACAGTCGGGGGTTATGGCTACACCTTC. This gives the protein CASSYSTVGGYGYTF.

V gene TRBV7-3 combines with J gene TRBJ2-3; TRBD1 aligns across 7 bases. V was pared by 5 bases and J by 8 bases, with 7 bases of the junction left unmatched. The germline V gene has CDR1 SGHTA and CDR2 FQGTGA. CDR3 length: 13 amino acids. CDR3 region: CASSPATGITQYF. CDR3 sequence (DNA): TGTGCCAGCAGCCCCGCGACAGGGATTACGCAGTATTTT.

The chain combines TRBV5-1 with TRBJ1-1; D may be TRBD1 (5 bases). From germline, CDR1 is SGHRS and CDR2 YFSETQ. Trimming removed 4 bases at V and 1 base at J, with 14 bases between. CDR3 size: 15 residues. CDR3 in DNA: TGCGCCAGCAGCCCACGGGAGGGGAGGAACACTGAAGCTTTCTTT. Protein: CASSPREGRNTEAFF.

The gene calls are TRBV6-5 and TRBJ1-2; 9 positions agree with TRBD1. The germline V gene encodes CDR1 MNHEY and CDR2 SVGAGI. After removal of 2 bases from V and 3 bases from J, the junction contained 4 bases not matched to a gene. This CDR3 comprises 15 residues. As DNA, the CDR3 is TGTGCCAGCAGTTACCTCGGACAGGGGTACTATGGCTACACCTTC. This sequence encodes CASSYLGQGYYGYTF.

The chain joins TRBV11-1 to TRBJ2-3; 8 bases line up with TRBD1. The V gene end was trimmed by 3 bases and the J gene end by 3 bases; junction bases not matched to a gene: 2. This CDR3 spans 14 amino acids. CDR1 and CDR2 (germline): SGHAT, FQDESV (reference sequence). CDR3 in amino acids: CASSFRGRTDTQYF. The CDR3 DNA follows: TGTGCCAGCAGCTTCAGGGGGCGTACAGATACGCAGTATTTT.

CDR3 nucleotides: TGCGCCAGCAGCCTGGGACTAGCGGCCTCCTACGAGCAGTACTTC. Protein product: CASSLGLAASYEQYF. V usage is TRBV5-1 and J usage is TRBJ2-7; 11 bases map to TRBD2. The CDR3 is made up of 15 amino acids. Germline values: CDR1 SGHRS, CDR2 YFSETQ. With V trimmed by 4 bases and J by 0 bases, 3 bases remained unmatched.

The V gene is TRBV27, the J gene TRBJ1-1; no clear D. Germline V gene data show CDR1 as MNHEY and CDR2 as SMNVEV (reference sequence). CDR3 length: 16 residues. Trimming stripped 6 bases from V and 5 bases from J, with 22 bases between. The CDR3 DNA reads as TGTGCCAGCAGCCGAGTGGGGTCAAACCGGAGGACTGAAGCTTTCTTT. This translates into CASSRVGSNRRTEAFF.

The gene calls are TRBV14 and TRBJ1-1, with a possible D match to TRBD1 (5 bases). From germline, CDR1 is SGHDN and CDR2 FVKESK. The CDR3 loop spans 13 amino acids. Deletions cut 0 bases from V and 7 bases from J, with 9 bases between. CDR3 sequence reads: CASSQDLTVEAFF. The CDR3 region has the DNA TGTGCCAGCAGCCAAGATCTGACAGTTGAAGCTTTCTTT.

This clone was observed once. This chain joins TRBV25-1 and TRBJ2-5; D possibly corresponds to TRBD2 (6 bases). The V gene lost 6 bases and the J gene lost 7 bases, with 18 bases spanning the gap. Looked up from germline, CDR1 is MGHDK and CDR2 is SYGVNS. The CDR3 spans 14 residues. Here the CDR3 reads CASRPRTVEGTQYF. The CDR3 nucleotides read TGTGCCAGCAGACCGCGGACCGTGGAGGGGACCCAGTACTTC.

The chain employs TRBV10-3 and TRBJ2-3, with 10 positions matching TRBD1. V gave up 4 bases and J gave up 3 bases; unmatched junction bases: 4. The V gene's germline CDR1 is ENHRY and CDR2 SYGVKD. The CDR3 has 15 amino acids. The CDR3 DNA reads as TGTGCCATCAGTGGTACGGACAGGGGGACAGATACGCAGTATTTT. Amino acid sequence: CAISGTDRGTDTQYF.

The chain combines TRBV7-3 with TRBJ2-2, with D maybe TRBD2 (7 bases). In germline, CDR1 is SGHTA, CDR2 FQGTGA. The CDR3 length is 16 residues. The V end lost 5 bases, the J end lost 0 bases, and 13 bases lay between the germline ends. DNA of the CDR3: TGTGCCAGCAGCCCAAGGGGGGGCGCGAACACCGGGGAGCTGTTTTTT. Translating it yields CASSPRGGANTGELFF.